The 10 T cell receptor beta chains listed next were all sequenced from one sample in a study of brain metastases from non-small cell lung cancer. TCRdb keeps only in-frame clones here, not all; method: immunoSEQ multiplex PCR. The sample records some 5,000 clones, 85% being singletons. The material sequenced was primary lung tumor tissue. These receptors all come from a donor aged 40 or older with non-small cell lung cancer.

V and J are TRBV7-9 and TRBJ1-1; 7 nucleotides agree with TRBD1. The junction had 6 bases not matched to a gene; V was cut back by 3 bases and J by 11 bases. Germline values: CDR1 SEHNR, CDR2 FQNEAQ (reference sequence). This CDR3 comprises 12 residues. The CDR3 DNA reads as TGTGCCAGCAGCTTGGAGACAGGGTACGCTTTCTTT. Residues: CASSLETGYAFF.

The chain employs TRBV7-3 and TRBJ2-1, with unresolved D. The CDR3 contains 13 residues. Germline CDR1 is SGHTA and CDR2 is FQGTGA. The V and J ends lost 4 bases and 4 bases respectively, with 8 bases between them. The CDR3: CASSWNLYNEQFF. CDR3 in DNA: TGTGCCAGCAGCTGGAACTTGTACAATGAGCAGTTCTTC.

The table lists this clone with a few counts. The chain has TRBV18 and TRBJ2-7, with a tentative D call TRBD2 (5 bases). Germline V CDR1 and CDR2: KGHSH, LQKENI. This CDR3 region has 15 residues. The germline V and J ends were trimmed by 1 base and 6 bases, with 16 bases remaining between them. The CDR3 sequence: CASSPRRLAGFEQYF. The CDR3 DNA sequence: TGTGCCAGCTCACCACGGCGGCTAGCTGGCTTCGAGCAGTACTTC.

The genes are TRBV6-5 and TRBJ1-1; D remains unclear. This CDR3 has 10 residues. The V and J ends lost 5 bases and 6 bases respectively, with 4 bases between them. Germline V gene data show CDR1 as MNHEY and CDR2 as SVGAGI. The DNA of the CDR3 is TGTGCCAGCAGTATCGCTGAAGCTTTCTTT. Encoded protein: CASSIAEAFF.

CDR3 DNA: TGTGCCATCAGTGGGATACAGGGGGCCAAAAACATTCAGTACTTC. Amino acid sequence: CAISGIQGAKNIQYF. The V gene is TRBV10-3, the J gene TRBJ2-4; 7 nucleotides agree with TRBD1. The J segment lost 1 base and the V segment lost 4 bases, leaving 4 bases of the junction unmatched. Germline assignment: CDR1 ENHRY and CDR2 SYGVKD. The CDR3 length is 15 residues.

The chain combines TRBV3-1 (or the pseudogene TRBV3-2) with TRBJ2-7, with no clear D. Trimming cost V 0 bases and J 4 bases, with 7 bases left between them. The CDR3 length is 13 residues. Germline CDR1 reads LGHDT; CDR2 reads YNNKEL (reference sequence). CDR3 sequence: CASSQDPLYEQYF. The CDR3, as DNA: TGTGCCAGCAGCCAAGACCCCCTTTACGAGCAGTACTTC.

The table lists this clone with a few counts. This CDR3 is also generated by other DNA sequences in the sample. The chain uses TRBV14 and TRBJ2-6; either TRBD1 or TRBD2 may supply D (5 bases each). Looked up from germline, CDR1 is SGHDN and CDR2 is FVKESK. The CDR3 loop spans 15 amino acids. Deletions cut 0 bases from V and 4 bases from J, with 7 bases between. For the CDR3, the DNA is TGTGCCAGCAGCCAAGATGGGACCGGGGCCAACGTCCTGACTTTC. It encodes CASSQDGTGANVLTF.

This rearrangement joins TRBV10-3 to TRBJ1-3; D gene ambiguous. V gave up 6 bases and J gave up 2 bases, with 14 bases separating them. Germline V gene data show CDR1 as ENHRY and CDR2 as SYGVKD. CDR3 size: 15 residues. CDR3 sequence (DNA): TGTGCCATCAGCGGTATAGGAGGCGCTGGAAACACCATATATTTT. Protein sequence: CAISGIGGAGNTIYF.

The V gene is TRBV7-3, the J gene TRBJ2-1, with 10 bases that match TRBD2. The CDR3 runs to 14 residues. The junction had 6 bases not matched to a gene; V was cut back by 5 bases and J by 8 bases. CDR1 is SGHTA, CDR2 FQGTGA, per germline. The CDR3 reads CASSEREGLDEQFF. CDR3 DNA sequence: TGTGCCAGCAGCGAGCGGGAGGGCCTCGATGAGCAGTTCTTC.

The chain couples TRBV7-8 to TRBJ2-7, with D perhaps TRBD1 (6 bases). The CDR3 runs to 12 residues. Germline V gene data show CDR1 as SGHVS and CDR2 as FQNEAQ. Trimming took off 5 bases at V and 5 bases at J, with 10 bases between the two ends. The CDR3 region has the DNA TGTGCCAGCAGCCCGCCAGGGGACGAGCAGTACTTC. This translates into CASSPPGDEQYF. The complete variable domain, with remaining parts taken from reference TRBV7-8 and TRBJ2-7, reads GAGVSQSPRYKVAKRGQDVALRCDPISGHVSLFWYQQALGQGPEFLTYFQNEAQLDKSGLPSDRFFAERPEGSVSTLKIQRTQQEDSAVYLCASSPPGDEQYFGPGTRLTVT.